Listed below are T cell receptor beta chains from one sample, sequenced in a study of T cell responses to AZD1222 COVID-19 vaccine. The data were produced by immunoSEQ multiplex PCR, yet TCRdb's version contains in-frame clones alone and is incomplete. The sample consists of over 100,000 clones, roughly 84% of them appearing once. The sample consisted of peripheral blood, taken on day 0 of AZD1222 vaccination. These receptors all stem from an adult in good health. The CDR3 runs from the conserved cysteine through the conserved F or W. D genes are given only for firm matches. Size tells how often a clone was seen (once, few, many) or the class of an expanded clone, and some rows leave it out.

size,D,J,V,CDR3,DNA
-,-,TRBJ2-3,TRBV19,CASSIEGDTQYF,TGTGCCAGTAGTATAGAGGGAGATACGCAGTATTTT
-,-,TRBJ1-2,TRBV7-9,CASSVDNYGYTF,TGTGCCAGCAGCGTCGACAACTATGGCTACACCTTC
medium-sized,TRBD1,TRBJ1-5,TRBV28,CASSGPGDSANQPQHF,TGTGCCAGCAGTGGACCGGGGGACAGCGCTAATCAGCCCCAGCATTTT
-,-,TRBJ1-1,TRBV21-1,CASSKELYYGPFF,TGTGCCAGCAGCAAAGAGCTTTATTATGGACCTTTCTTT
-,-,TRBJ1-1,TRBV12-3/TRBV12-4,CASSFQGLTEAFF,TGTGCCAGCAGTTTCCAGGGGTTGACTGAAGCTTTCTTT
-,-,TRBJ1-1,TRBV6-2/TRBV6-3,CASSYERGEAFF,TGTGCCAGCAGTTACGAACGTGGGGAAGCTTTCTTT
-,TRBD2,TRBJ2-5,TRBV19,CASSSRTSGDQETQYF,TGTGCCAGTAGTAGTCGGACTAGCGGGGACCAAGAGACCCAGTACTTC
-,-,TRBJ1-3,TRBV19,CATSAEHLSGNTIYF,TGTGCCACCTCAGCAGAACACCTCTCTGGAAACACCATATATTTT
few,-,TRBJ1-1,TRBV6-6,CASSRGSSGWIVNTEAFF,TGTGCCAGCAGTCGGGGCAGTTCGGGGTGGATCGTGAACACTGAAGCTTTCTTT
-,TRBD1,TRBJ1-6,TRBV7-2,CASSLVGQFSSYNSPLHF,TGTGCCAGCAGCTTAGTGGGACAGTTCAGCTCCTATAATTCACCCCTCCACTTT
few,-,TRBJ1-5,TRBV11-3,CASSLDWVGQGGGLIKSQHF,TGTGCCAGCAGCTTAGATTGGGTGGGGCAGGGTGGTGGTTTGATCAAGTCCCAGCATTTT
-,-,TRBJ2-5,TRBV12-5,CASGSPAETQYF,TGTGCTAGTGGTTCTCCGGCGGAGACCCAGTACTTC
-,TRBD1,TRBJ1-1,TRBV19,CACSGGPNTEAFF,TGTGCCTGCTCAGGGGGCCCGAACACTGAAGCTTTCTTT
-,TRBD1,TRBJ1-5,TRBV10-1,CASRNKRQGGNQPQHF,TGCGCCAGCAGGAATAAAAGGCAGGGGGGCAATCAGCCCCAGCATTTT
once,-,TRBJ1-3,TRBV5-1,CASSQIDTASGNTIYF,TGCGCCAGCAGCCAAATCGACACCGCCTCTGGAAACACCATATATTTT
-,TRBD2,TRBJ2-7,TRBV7-2,CASLAGKAAYEQYF,TGTGCCAGTTTAGCGGGAAAGGCAGCCTACGAGCAGTACTTC
-,TRBD1,TRBJ1-1,TRBV30,CAWSSSGQRGMNTEAFF,TGTGCCTGGAGCTCATCGGGACAGCGGGGCATGAACACTGAAGCTTTCTTT
-,-,TRBJ1-4,TRBV5-1,CASSTGRSTNEKLFF,TGCGCCAGCAGCACCGGACGGTCAACTAATGAAAAACTGTTTTTT
once,-,TRBJ1-3,TRBV28,CASSPPRETGNTIYF,TGTGCCAGCAGCCCCCCCAGGGAAACTGGAAACACCATATATTTT
-,-,TRBJ1-5,TRBV7-2,CASSLADSYSNQPQHF,TGTGCCAGCAGCTTAGCGGACAGTTATAGCAATCAGCCCCAGCATTTT
-,-,TRBJ1-2,TRBV28,CASSAVYGYTF,TGTGCCAGCAGTGCCGTCTATGGCTACACCTTC
-,-,TRBJ2-2,TRBV27,CASSLIDSNTGELFF,TGTGCCAGCAGTTTAATAGACAGTAACACCGGGGAGCTGTTTTTT
-,-,TRBJ2-3,TRBV5-6,CASSLISRRATDTQYF,TGTGCCAGCAGCTTGATTTCCCGCAGGGCAACAGATACGCAGTATTTT
-,-,TRBJ2-1,TRBV11-3,CASSLRGPDNEQFF,TGTGCCAGCAGCTTAAGGGGCCCCGACAATGAGCAGTTCTTC
-,TRBD2,TRBJ2-1,TRBV7-2,CASSSRTGTSGRAGNEQFF,TGTGCCAGCAGCTCCCGAACCGGGACTAGCGGGAGGGCTGGCAATGAGCAGTTCTTC
-,-,TRBJ1-2,TRBV5-4,CASSLMGPYGYTF,TGTGCCAGCAGCTTGATGGGCCCCTATGGCTACACCTTC
-,-,TRBJ2-5,TRBV19,CASKQGLQETQYF,TGTGCCAGTAAACAGGGACTCCAAGAGACCCAGTACTTC
-,TRBD1,TRBJ2-1,TRBV28,CASSFKQGWTGTVRFF,TGTGCCAGCAGTTTCAAACAAGGTTGGACAGGTACGGTAAGGTTCTTC
-,-,TRBJ1-3,TRBV3-1/TRBV3-2,CASSQESGPRRGNTIYF,TGTGCCAGCAGCCAAGAATCCGGGCCAAGGCGTGGAAACACCATATATTTT
-,-,TRBJ1-6,TRBV7-8,CASSPRTKTAPLHF,TGTGCCAGCAGCCCGCGGACCAAAACCGCACCCCTCCACTTT
-,-,TRBJ1-2,TRBV12-5,CASGWEEGGYTF,TGTGCTAGTGGTTGGGAGGAGGGCGGCTACACCTTC
-,TRBD1,TRBJ2-7,TRBV5-6,CASSLLGQGPYEQYF,TGTGCCAGCAGCTTGTTGGGACAGGGTCCCTACGAGCAGTACTTC
-,-,TRBJ2-2,TRBV7-7,CASSLGQGNTGELFF,TGTGCTAGCAGCTTAGGCCAGGGAAACACCGGGGAGCTGTTTTTT
few,TRBD2,TRBJ2-3,TRBV7-8,CASSLLMTSGGTDTQYF,TGTGCCAGCAGCTTACTCATGACTAGCGGGGGCACAGATACGCAGTATTTT
-,-,TRBJ2-7,TRBV18,CASSQGTSPLVGEQYF,TGTGCCAGCTCCCAAGGGACATCTCCCTTGGTCGGCGAGCAGTACTTC
-,-,TRBJ1-4,TRBV5-5,CASSFTGGNEKLFF,TGTGCCAGCAGCTTTACCGGAGGAAATGAAAAACTGTTTTTT
once,-,TRBJ1-1,TRBV28,CASSLPRGMNTEAFF,TGTGCCAGCAGTTTACCTCGGGGGATGAACACTGAAGCTTTCTTT
-,-,TRBJ2-5,TRBV6-5,CASSTQWETQYF,TGTGCCAGCAGTACCCAATGGGAGACCCAGTACTTC
-,-,TRBJ1-1,TRBV19,CASRPDLISEAFF,TGTGCCAGTCGGCCTGATTTAATTTCTGAAGCTTTCTTT
-,TRBD1,TRBJ1-1,TRBV2,CASSEQGQGVNTEAFF,TGTGCCAGCAGTGAACAGGGACAGGGGGTGAACACTGAAGCTTTCTTT
-,-,TRBJ1-3,TRBV7-2,CASSPGVGFNTIYF,TGTGCCAGCAGCCCGGGAGTCGGGTTCAACACCATATATTTT
-,-,TRBJ1-1,TRBV7-9,CASSLGSGKRAFF,TGTGCCAGCAGCTTGGGGTCCGGGAAGCGAGCTTTCTTT
-,-,TRBJ2-1,TRBV7-3,CASSRQLGGAAEQFF,TGTGCCAGCAGCCGACAACTAGGGGGGGCGGCTGAGCAGTTCTTC
-,-,TRBJ2-1,TRBV12-3/TRBV12-4,CASSSAGEQFF,TGTGCCAGCAGTTCCGCCGGTGAGCAGTTCTTC
-,-,TRBJ1-2,TRBV7-2,CASRPGHPAGGYTF,TGTGCCAGCAGACCGGGACACCCCGCCGGTGGCTACACCTTC
-,TRBD1,TRBJ1-5,TRBV6-5,CATRAGGNQPQHF,TGTGCCACCCGGGCAGGGGGGAATCAGCCCCAGCATTTT
-,-,TRBJ1-2,TRBV5-6,CASSLERLLRGYTF,TGTGCCAGCAGCTTGGAGAGACTTTTACGAGGCTACACCTTC
-,TRBD1,TRBJ1-2,TRBV19,CASSNRGSYGYTF,TGTGCCAGTAGCAACAGGGGATCCTATGGCTACACCTTC
-,TRBD2,TRBJ2-3,TRBV6-1,CASSATGLGVGGGLTDTQYF,TGTGCCAGCAGTGCGACGGGACTAGGAGTAGGAGGGGGGCTCACAGATACGCAGTATTTT
-,-,TRBJ2-3,TRBV7-8,CASSLASLAASTDTQYF,TGTGCCAGCAGCTTAGCCTCATTAGCGGCTAGCACAGATACGCAGTATTTT
-,TRBD2,TRBJ2-1,TRBV18,CASSPPASGTTYNEQFF,TGTGCCAGCTCACCACCGGCTAGCGGGACCACATACAATGAGCAGTTCTTC
-,-,TRBJ2-1,TRBV4-3,CASSQGVGRYNEQFF,TGCGCCAGCAGCCAAGGAGTCGGGCGGTACAATGAGCAGTTCTTC
-,-,TRBJ2-1,TRBV4-2,CASSQVLADEQFF,TGTGCCAGCAGCCAAGTACTAGCCGACGAGCAGTTCTTC
-,-,TRBJ2-3,TRBV5-1,CASSLGQPTDTQYF,TGCGCCAGCAGCTTGGGGCAGCCCACAGATACGCAGTATTTT
-,TRBD1,TRBJ1-1,TRBV10-3,CATARGDRVGNTEAFF,TGTGCCACCGCCCGCGGGGACAGGGTGGGGAACACTGAAGCTTTCTTT
-,TRBD1,TRBJ1-6,TRBV19,CASKTGGAYNSPLHF,TGTGCCAGTAAAACAGGGGGCGCCTATAATTCACCCCTCCACTTT
-,-,TRBJ2-1,TRBV5-5,CASVGYGEQFF,TGTGCCAGCGTCGGGTACGGTGAGCAGTTCTTC
-,TRBD1,TRBJ1-5,TRBV6-6,CASRPKTGFQPQHF,TGTGCCAGCAGGCCCAAGACAGGGTTTCAGCCCCAGCATTTT
-,-,TRBJ1-3,TRBV19,CASRLTASGNTIYF,TGTGCCAGTAGGTTGACAGCATCTGGAAACACCATATATTTT
few,-,TRBJ1-2,TRBV30,CAWNGFSYGYTF,TGTGCCTGGAATGGGTTTTCCTATGGCTACACCTTC